This entry lists 18 T cell receptor beta chains sequenced from one sample in a study of early T cells in non-severe SARS-CoV-2 infection. TCRdb reprocessed the 5' RACE reads with MiXCR, giving one entry per CDR3 protein. This sample has roughly 120,000 distinct CDR3 sequences; under 15% occur once, and the top ten carry 20% to 25%. The specimen was whole blood. The receptors originated from an adult who was a healthcare worker with PCR-confirmed SARS-CoV-2 infection or an uninfected control (not recorded which).

The table lists this clonotype with many counts. The chain combines TRBV7-9 with TRBJ1-1; unclear D gene. The CDR3 consists of 12 residues. CDR1 is SEHNR, CDR2 FQNEAQ, per germline (reference sequence). V lost 2 bases and J 5 bases, leaving 6 bases between the germline ends. CDR3 sequence (DNA): TGTGCCAGCAGCTTAAAAAGTACTGAAGCTTTCTTT. It translates to CASSLKSTEAFF.

This clonotype was found a few times. This chain links TRBV7-9 with TRBJ2-5; no definite D call. Germline assignment: CDR1 SEHNR and CDR2 FQNEAQ (reference sequence). V lost 0 bases to trimming and J lost 1 base, with 9 bases between them. There are 15 residues in the CDR3. CDR3: CASSLAEVVQETQYF. DNA of the CDR3: TGTGCCAGCAGCTTAGCAGAAGTGGTCCAAGAGACCCAGTACTTC.

V gene TRBV18 combines with J gene TRBJ1-1, with D unresolved. V was clipped by 4 bases and J by 5 bases, with 20 bases between them. Germline-derived CDR1 and CDR2 are KGHSH and LQKENI. The CDR3 totals 16 residues. In DNA, the CDR3 is TGTGCCAGCTCACGTGGAGGAAGGAAGTTAGGAACTGAAGCTTTCTTT. This translates into CASSRGGRKLGTEAFF.

This clonotype was seen at least ten times. The DNA of the CDR3 is TGTGCCAGCAGCTTAACTCCGGAGTCTGGAAACACCATATATTTT. Encoded protein: CASSLTPESGNTIYF. The chain has TRBV7-3 and TRBJ1-3, with D uncertain. CDR3 size: 15 residues. Looked up from germline, CDR1 is SGHTA and CDR2 is FQGTGA. Trimming stripped 0 bases from V and 1 base from J, with 7 bases between.

This clonotype was seen ten or more times. This chain links TRBV7-8 with TRBJ2-2; D not resolved. This CDR3 is 15 amino acids long. Germline assignment: CDR1 SGHVS and CDR2 FQNEAQ. Trimming left V 6 bases short and J 0 bases short, with 11 bases between. CDR3 sequence: CASSSGSTNTGELFF. CDR3 nucleotide sequence: TGTGCCAGCAGTTCTGGGTCAACGAACACCGGGGAGCTGTTTTTT.

CDR3 in DNA: TGTGCCAGCAACCAGGGTACAAACTATGGCTACACCTTC. It yields the protein CASNQGTNYGYTF. The chain joins TRBV6-2 or TRBV6-3 to TRBJ1-2; tentative D call: TRBD1 (5 bases). The CDR3 runs to 13 residues. V dropped 7 bases and J dropped 2 bases, with 11 bases sitting between them. Germline V gene lookup returns CDR1 MNHEY and CDR2 SVGEGT.

The rearrangement joins TRBV29-1 to TRBJ2-3; 7 nucleotides match TRBD1. After removal of 6 bases from V and 2 bases from J, the junction contained 5 bases not matched to a gene. Germline V gene lookup returns CDR1 SQVTM and CDR2 ANQGSEA. This CDR3 spans 13 amino acids. The DNA for the CDR3 is TGCAGCGTCGATGGACAGGTCACAGATACGCAGTATTTT. This translates into CSVDGQVTDTQYF.

The V call is TRBV5-1, the J call TRBJ2-5; the D is unclear. This CDR3 is 14 amino acids long. Germline V gene lookup returns CDR1 SGHRS and CDR2 YFSETQ. The V end lost 4 bases, the J end lost 2 bases, and 12 bases lay between the germline ends. This CDR3 reads CASSPGQPQETQYF. The CDR3 nucleotides read TGCGCCAGCAGCCCAGGCCAACCACAAGAGACCCAGTACTTC.

The CDR3 DNA follows: TGCAGCGGCCTAAATGGGACCTTTACTTTCTTT. Its protein is CSGLNGTFTFF. The chain combines TRBV29-1 with TRBJ1-1, with D possibly TRBD1 on 5 matching bases. CDR1 SQVTM and CDR2 ANQGSEA come from the germline V gene. Trimming removed 7 bases at V and 12 bases at J, with 18 bases between. This CDR3 spans 11 amino acids.

This clonotype was counted a few times. V usage is TRBV19 and J usage is TRBJ2-3, with D uncertain. CDR1 is LNHDA, CDR2 SQIVND, per germline (reference sequence). The germline V and J ends were trimmed by 5 bases and 4 bases, with 13 bases remaining between them. The CDR3 totals 14 residues. The CDR3 loop is CASSSGPPPDTQYF. The CDR3, as DNA: TGTGCCAGTAGTTCAGGACCGCCACCAGATACGCAGTATTTT.

The rearrangement uses TRBV7-9 and TRBJ1-1, with D unclear. With 8 bases removed from V and 4 bases from J, the gap between germline ends came to 5 bases. Germline V gives CDR1 SEHNR, CDR2 FQNEAQ (reference sequence). The CDR3 consists of 10 residues. CDR3 DNA: TGTGCCAGCGGGATCACTGAAGCTTTCTTT. This sequence encodes CASGITEAFF.

V and J are TRBV7-2 and TRBJ2-5, with 9 bases that match TRBD2. The germline V gene has CDR1 SGHTA and CDR2 FQGNSA. This CDR3 has 16 amino acids. J lost 3 bases, V lost 5 bases, and 10 bases had no gene match. CDR3 protein: CASSQGLAGSEETQYF. The CDR3 DNA follows: TGTGCCAGCAGCCAAGGGCTAGCGGGGTCGGAAGAGACCCAGTACTTC.

J is TRBJ2-2 and V is TRBV5-1; 7 bases map to TRBD1. The ends lost 4 bases at V and 4 bases at J; junction bases unmatched: 7. CDR1 SGHRS and CDR2 YFSETQ come from the germline V gene. CDR3 size: 15 residues. CDR3 sequence reads: CASSPGTATTGELFF. DNA of the CDR3: TGCGCCAGCAGCCCCGGGACAGCCACCACCGGGGAGCTGTTTTTT.

This clonotype was counted a few times. The CDR3: CASSHIKYGYTF. The CDR3 DNA sequence: TGTGCCAGCAGCCATATCAAGTATGGCTACACCTTC. V is TRBV21-1 and J is TRBJ1-2. TRBV21-1 counts as a pseudogene. The CDR3 sequence is 12 residues long.

This clonotype showed up just a few times. The chain couples TRBV30 to TRBJ2-3; 9 nucleotides align to TRBD2. CDR3 length: 15 residues. V lost 4 bases and J lost 2; bases outside the gene matches: 7. CDR1 and CDR2 from the germline V gene are GTSNPN and SVGIG (reference sequence). This CDR3 is CAWTVAGGYTDTQYF. CDR3 nucleotide sequence: TGTGCCTGGACGGTGGCGGGGGGGTACACAGATACGCAGTATTTT.

This clonotype was seen a handful of times. V gene TRBV11-3 combines with J gene TRBJ1-1; D call uncertain. V was shortened by 0 bases and J by 1 base, with 3 bases between the two germline ends. CDR1 is SGHNT and CDR2 is YENEEA in the germline V gene. The CDR3 consists of 13 residues. The CDR3 DNA is TGTGCCAGCAGCTTAGAGCGGAACACTGAAGCTTTCTTT. It specifies CASSLERNTEAFF.

The V gene is TRBV5-1, the J gene TRBJ2-1; TRBD1 agrees at 9 bases. Germline V gene sequence: CDR1 SGHRS, CDR2 YFSETQ. Trimming took 5 bases from V and 3 from J; bases not matched to a gene: 6. The CDR3 length is 15 residues. For the CDR3, the DNA is TGCGCCAGCAGTCTACCGGGACAGGGCTACAATGAGCAGTTCTTC. It yields the protein CASSLPGQGYNEQFF.

This clonotype was detected a few times. This chain joins TRBV7-2 and TRBJ2-5; 10 positions agree with TRBD2. V lost 4 bases and J lost 4; bases outside the gene matches: 9. The CDR3 has 16 residues. In germline, CDR1 is SGHTA, CDR2 FQGNSA. This chain's CDR3 is CASSSSGGVRGETQYF. The CDR3 DNA follows: TGTGCCAGCAGCTCTAGCGGGGGTGTCAGAGGAGAGACCCAGTACTTC.